This T cell receptor (beta chain) was recorded in a study of molecular identifiers for immune sequencing clone quantification. Regarding this clonotype: Its antigen is unidentified. Given a much more abundant clone one base away, this may be a read error.

The study's findings and limits: Spiked-in Jurkat TCR RNA corresponding to one cell was reported as detectable against more than 950,000 naive cells.

This CDR3 contains 16 residues. V lost 6 bases and J lost 1, with 18 bases in between. Germline CDR1 MNHEY, CDR2 SVGEGT. Each CDR3 protein gets one entry after TCRdb re-called the PCR reads with MiXCR. The data contain 550,000 to 750,000 distinct CDR3 sequences, 20% of them seen just once; the ten biggest clones take up 0.85% to 0.9%. Sequenced material: naive CD8+ T cells from blood, with Jurkat cell RNA spiked in. This sample's subset: FACS-sorted CD8+CD4-CCR7+CD45RA+ naive T cells. The genes are TRBV6-2 or TRBV6-3 and TRBJ2-5, with D possibly TRBD2 on 5 matching bases. This TCR was recovered from a human donor in good health. Some libraries in this study had Jurkat cell RNA spiked in. This CDR3 reads CASSLSAGETQETQYF. The CDR3 bases are TGTGCCAGCAGCCTAAGTGCCGGGGAAACCCAAGAGACCCAGTACTTC.